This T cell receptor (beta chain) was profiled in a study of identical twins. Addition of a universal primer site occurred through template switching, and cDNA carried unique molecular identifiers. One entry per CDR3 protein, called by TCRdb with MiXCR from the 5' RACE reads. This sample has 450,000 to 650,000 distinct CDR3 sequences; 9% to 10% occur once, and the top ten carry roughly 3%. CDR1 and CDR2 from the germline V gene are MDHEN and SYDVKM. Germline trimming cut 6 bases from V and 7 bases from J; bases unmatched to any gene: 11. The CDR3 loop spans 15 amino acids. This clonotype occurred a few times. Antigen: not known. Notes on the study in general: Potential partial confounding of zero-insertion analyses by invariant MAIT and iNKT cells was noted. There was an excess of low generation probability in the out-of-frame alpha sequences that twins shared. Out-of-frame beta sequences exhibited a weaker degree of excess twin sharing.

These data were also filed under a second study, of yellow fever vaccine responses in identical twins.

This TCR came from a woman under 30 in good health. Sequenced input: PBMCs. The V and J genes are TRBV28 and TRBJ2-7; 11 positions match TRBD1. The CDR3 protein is CASSHRLDRGPEQYF. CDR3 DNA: TGTGCCAGCAGCCACCGCCTGGACAGGGGGCCGGAGCAGTACTTC. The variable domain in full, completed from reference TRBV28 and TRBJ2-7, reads DVKVTQSSRYLVKRTGEKVFLECVQDMDHENMFWYRQDPGLGLRLIYFSYDVKMKEKGDIPEGYSVSREKKERFSLILESASTNQTSMYLCASSHRLDRGPEQYFGPGTRLTVT.